These 11 T cell receptor beta chains share one sample of origin, sequenced in a study of Ad26.COV2.S vaccination and SARS-CoV-2 variants. The assay was immunoSEQ multiplex PCR, and TCRdb's table has in-frame clones only and misses some. The sample includes some 350,000 clones, 92% of them seen just once. Sequenced material: peripheral blood, taken after recovery from COVID-19. These TCRs come from a human donor who had recovered from COVID-19.

This rearrangement joins TRBV10-1 to TRBJ1-6; D not certain. The CDR3 loop spans 13 amino acids. Germline CDR1 WNHNN, CDR2 SYGVQD (reference sequence). With 8 bases removed from V and 10 bases from J, the gap between germline ends came to 15 bases. The CDR3 bases are TGCGCCAGCGTTCCAGCCCCAATCTCACCCCTCCACTTT. Translation gives CASVPAPISPLHF.

The chain joins TRBV9 to TRBJ1-1; D ambiguous. CDR3 length equals 14 residues. Trimming took 1 base from V and 1 from J, leaving 8 bases between them. In germline, CDR1 is SGDLS, CDR2 YYNGEE. The CDR3 DNA follows: TGTGCCAGCAGCGTATCCGACTCGAACACTGAAGCTTTCTTT. Amino acids: CASSVSDSNTEAFF.

This clone was detected many times. J is TRBJ2-7 and V is TRBV15; 12 bases are shared with TRBD2. The length of the CDR3 is 15 residues. The J segment lost 4 bases and the V segment lost 0 bases, leaving 1 base of the junction unmatched. Looked up from germline, CDR1 is LNHNV and CDR2 is YYDKDF (reference sequence). CDR3 loop: CATSRDTSGGYEQYF. CDR3 DNA sequence: TGTGCCACCAGCAGAGATACTAGCGGGGGGTACGAGCAGTACTTC.

This chain joins TRBV6-1 and TRBJ2-5; D unclear. The CDR3 covers 16 residues. The germline V gene encodes CDR1 MNHNS and CDR2 SASEGT. V was pared by 2 bases and J by 7 bases, with 20 bases between. DNA for the CDR3: TGTGCCAGCAGTGAAAGCAGAATTCTATTGTCAGGGACCCAGTACTTC. Translated, it gives CASSESRILLSGTQYF.

This rearrangement joins TRBV5-4 to TRBJ2-2; D may correspond to TRBD1 or TRBD2 (5 bases each). Per the germline V gene, CDR1 is SGHNT and CDR2 is YYREEE (reference sequence). This CDR3 region has 15 residues. V lost 0 bases, J lost 5 bases, and 11 bases lay in between. The CDR3 is CASSLGFWGTGELFF. CDR3 nucleotide sequence: TGTGCCAGCAGCTTGGGTTTCTGGGGGACCGGGGAGCTGTTTTTT.

This clone was counted between two and nine times. This chain uses TRBV19 with TRBJ1-5; TRBD1 might be the D (5 bases). V lost 8 bases and J lost 1, with 21 bases in between. CDR3 length: 17 amino acids. Germline V CDR1 and CDR2: LNHDA, SQIVND (reference sequence). CDR3 coding DNA: TGTGCCAGTGTAACAGTGGGTGGGGGTGTGAGCAATCAGCCCCAGCATTTT. It is translated as CASVTVGGGVSNQPQHF.

The CDR3: CASSGPDRGANIQYF. The CDR3 DNA follows: TGTGCCAGCAGTGGCCCGGACAGAGGGGCAAACATTCAGTACTTC. V and J are TRBV6-6 and TRBJ2-4; D perhaps matches TRBD1 (6 bases). The V and J ends lost 5 bases and 6 bases respectively, with 17 bases between them. Germline assignment: CDR1 MNHNY and CDR2 SVGAGI (reference sequence). CDR3 length: 15 residues.

This clone is a singleton in its sample. The CDR3 here is CASSLTGVYEQYF. The CDR3 nucleotides are TGTGCCAGCAGCTTGACAGGGGTCTACGAGCAGTACTTC. The chain has TRBV5-6 and TRBJ2-7; 7 bases line up with TRBD1. The CDR3 covers 13 residues. CDR1 and CDR2 (germline): SGHDT, YYEEEE. Trimming at V came to 1 base and at J to 3 bases, leaving 1 base not matched to a gene.

The chain carries TRBV6-5 and TRBJ1-2; a possible D gene is TRBD1 (6 bases). Germline V gene sequence: CDR1 MNHEY, CDR2 SVGAGI. The CDR3 is 15 residues long. Deletions cut 8 bases from V and 4 bases from J, with 20 bases between. The CDR3 DNA reads as TGTGCCAGCCGGGGGGTCGGGGGCGCCGTCTATGGCTACACCTTC. It specifies CASRGVGGAVYGYTF.

The V and J genes are TRBV15 and TRBJ1-2, with D maybe TRBD1 (6 bases). V was clipped by 0 bases and J by 6 bases, with 8 bases between them. CDR1 and CDR2 from the germline V gene are LNHNV and YYDKDF (reference sequence). The CDR3 sequence is 13 residues long. The chain's CDR3 is CATSREGANGYTF. As DNA, the CDR3 is TGTGCCACCAGCAGAGAGGGGGCTAATGGCTACACCTTC. Filled out from reference TRBV15 and TRBJ1-2, the complete variable domain reads DAMVIQNPRYQVTQFGKPVTLSCSQTLNHNVMYWYQQKSSQAPKLLFHYYDKDFNNEADTPDNFQSRRPNTSFCFLDIRSPGLGDTAMYLCATSREGANGYTFGSGTRLTVV.

This clone was seen once. V and J are TRBV3-1 (or the pseudogene TRBV3-2) and TRBJ2-2; tentatively, D is TRBD1 (5 bases). Germline V gene data show CDR1 as LGHDT and CDR2 as YNNKEL (reference sequence). CDR3 size: 17 residues. Trimming removed 2 bases at V and 2 bases at J, with 15 bases between. In nucleotides, the CDR3 is TGTGCCAGCAGCCAAATACGTAGACAGACTAACACCGGGGAGCTGTTTTTT. Amino acids: CASSQIRRQTNTGELFF.